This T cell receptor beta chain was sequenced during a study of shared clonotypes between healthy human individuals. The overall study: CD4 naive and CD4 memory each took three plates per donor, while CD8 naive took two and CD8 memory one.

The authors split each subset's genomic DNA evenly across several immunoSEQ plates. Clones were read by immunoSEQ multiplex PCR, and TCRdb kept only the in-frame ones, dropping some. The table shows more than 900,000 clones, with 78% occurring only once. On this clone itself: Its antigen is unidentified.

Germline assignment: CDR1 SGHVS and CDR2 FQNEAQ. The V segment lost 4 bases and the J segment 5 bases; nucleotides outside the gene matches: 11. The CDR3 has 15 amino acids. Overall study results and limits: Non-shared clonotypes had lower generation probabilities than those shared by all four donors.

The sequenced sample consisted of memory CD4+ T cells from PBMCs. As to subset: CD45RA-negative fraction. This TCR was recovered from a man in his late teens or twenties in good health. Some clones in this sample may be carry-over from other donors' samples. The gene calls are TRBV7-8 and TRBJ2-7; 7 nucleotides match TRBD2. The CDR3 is CASSWGGTSGDEQYF. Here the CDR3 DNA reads TGTGCCAGCAGCTGGGGGGGAACTAGTGGCGACGAGCAGTACTTC.